A selection of T cell receptor beta chains follows, all from one sample in a study of OX40 agonist ivuxolimab in advanced cancers. The assay was immunoSEQ multiplex PCR, and TCRdb's table has in-frame clones only and misses some. The sample holds tens of thousands of clones, roughly 87% seen once. This specimen was CD4+ or CD8+ T cells sorted from blood, taken in a trial of the OX40 agonist ivuxolimab. The receptors were sampled from an adult with an advanced solid tumor such as melanoma, head and neck, liver or kidney cancer. Both conserved end residues are part of each CDR3. The D gene is left open where the match is weak. The size of a clone is reported for some rows only, either as once, few or many, or as a class for expanded clones.

CDR3nt: TGTGCCAGCAGCCCGATGGTAGCGGGAGGGAACAATGAGCAGTTCTTC
CDR3aa: CASSPMVAGGNNEQFF
abundance: .
d_gene: TRBD2
j_gene: TRBJ2-1
v_gene: TRBV7-8

CDR3nt: TGTGCCAGTAGTATTGGCCGACTGGGGTCTTCTAATGAAAAACTGTTTTTT
CDR3aa: CASSIGRLGSSNEKLFF
abundance: .
d_gene: .
j_gene: TRBJ1-4
v_gene: TRBV19

CDR3nt: TGTGCCAGCAGTGAATATGGGGACAGGATGGAGACCCAGTACTTC
CDR3aa: CASSEYGDRMETQYF
abundance: .
d_gene: TRBD1
j_gene: TRBJ2-5
v_gene: TRBV6-1

CDR3nt: TGTGCCAGCAGCTGGACCGGGACAAGTGGAAACACCATATATTTT
CDR3aa: CASSWTGTSGNTIYF
abundance: .
d_gene: .
j_gene: TRBJ1-3
v_gene: TRBV28

CDR3nt: TGTGCCATCAAGGTCGACAGGGCGGGAGATACGCAGTATTTT
CDR3aa: CAIKVDRAGDTQYF
abundance: .
d_gene: TRBD1
j_gene: TRBJ2-3
v_gene: TRBV10-3

CDR3nt: TGTGCCAGCAGCCAAGGACAGGGGGCATATGGCTACACCTTC
CDR3aa: CASSQGQGAYGYTF
abundance: .
d_gene: TRBD1
j_gene: TRBJ1-2
v_gene: TRBV11-2

CDR3nt: TGTGCCAGCAGCCTACAGGGACAGGTCTACAATGAGCAGTTCTTC
CDR3aa: CASSLQGQVYNEQFF
abundance: few
d_gene: TRBD1
j_gene: TRBJ2-1
v_gene: TRBV7-8

CDR3nt: TGTGCCAGCAGTTATGTGGGGGCTAACACCGGGGAGCTGTTTTTT
CDR3aa: CASSYVGANTGELFF
abundance: .
d_gene: .
j_gene: TRBJ2-2
v_gene: TRBV6-5

CDR3nt: TGTGCCAGCAGCGTAGGGGGACTAGCACAGGAGACCCAGTACTTC
CDR3aa: CASSVGGLAQETQYF
abundance: .
d_gene: TRBD2
j_gene: TRBJ2-5
v_gene: TRBV9

CDR3nt: TGTGCCAGCTCGCCAGGCAGGGTAGCAGATACGCAGTATTTT
CDR3aa: CASSPGRVADTQYF
abundance: once
d_gene: .
j_gene: TRBJ2-3
v_gene: TRBV18

CDR3nt: TGTGCCAGTAGTATGGTACAGACTAATGAAAAACTGTTTTTT
CDR3aa: CASSMVQTNEKLFF
abundance: once
d_gene: .
j_gene: TRBJ1-4
v_gene: TRBV19

CDR3nt: TGTGCCAGCACCGGTTCCGGGGGGAGGGACGAGCAGTACTTC
CDR3aa: CASTGSGGRDEQYF
abundance: once
d_gene: TRBD2
j_gene: TRBJ2-7
v_gene: TRBV6-5

CDR3nt: TGTGCCAGCAGTGAAAGTGGTACCCTCGGAGCTTTCTTT
CDR3aa: CASSESGTLGAFF
abundance: few
d_gene: .
j_gene: TRBJ1-1
v_gene: TRBV2

CDR3nt: TGTGCCAGCAGCTTAGGGGGACTGACCTCCTACAATGAGCAGTTCTTC
CDR3aa: CASSLGGLTSYNEQFF
abundance: .
d_gene: .
j_gene: TRBJ2-1
v_gene: TRBV7-9

CDR3nt: TGTGCCATCAGCGAGCAGGTCCTGGCCGAGCAGTACTTC
CDR3aa: CAISEQVLAEQYF
abundance: .
d_gene: .
j_gene: TRBJ2-7
v_gene: TRBV10-3

CDR3nt: TGTGCCAGCAGCCCACCCTACGGATTGCAGTACTTC
CDR3aa: CASSPPYGLQYF
abundance: .
d_gene: .
j_gene: TRBJ2-7
v_gene: TRBV9

CDR3nt: TGTGCCAGCAGCTTCAACAGGGGGCGCAGTGCAGGGGCCAACGTCCTGACTTTC
CDR3aa: CASSFNRGRSAGANVLTF
abundance: .
d_gene: TRBD1
j_gene: TRBJ2-6
v_gene: TRBV7-9

CDR3nt: TGTGCCAGCAGGTTAGCGGGAGTCTACTACAATGAGCAGTTCTTC
CDR3aa: CASRLAGVYYNEQFF
abundance: .
d_gene: TRBD2
j_gene: TRBJ2-1
v_gene: TRBV7-2

CDR3nt: TGTGCCAGCAGTTTAAATGAAAAACTGTTTTTT
CDR3aa: CASSLNEKLFF
abundance: few
d_gene: .
j_gene: TRBJ1-4
v_gene: TRBV28

CDR3nt: TGTGCCAGCAGTCGTATGGACCGCGAGCAGTACTTC
CDR3aa: CASSRMDREQYF
abundance: .
d_gene: .
j_gene: TRBJ2-7
v_gene: TRBV28

CDR3nt: TGTGCCTGGAGTCGAAGGGATTTGAACACCGGGGAGCTGTTTTTT
CDR3aa: CAWSRRDLNTGELFF
abundance: .
d_gene: .
j_gene: TRBJ2-2
v_gene: TRBV30

CDR3nt: TGTGCCAGCAGCTGGGGGGATCAGCCCCAGCATTTT
CDR3aa: CASSWGDQPQHF
abundance: few
d_gene: .
j_gene: TRBJ1-5
v_gene: TRBV5-6

CDR3nt: TGTGCCACCAGCAGAAGACGGGACTTTGGAACTGAAGCTTTCTTT
CDR3aa: CATSRRRDFGTEAFF
abundance: .
d_gene: .
j_gene: TRBJ1-1
v_gene: TRBV15

CDR3nt: TGTGCCAGCACCCAACGACAGGCACTAGCCAAAAACATTCAGTACTTC
CDR3aa: CASTQRQALAKNIQYF
abundance: .
d_gene: .
j_gene: TRBJ2-4
v_gene: TRBV6-7

CDR3nt: TGTGCCAGCAGTTTATCCGACAGCCCATCTCAGGGGGAGTTCTTC
CDR3aa: CASSLSDSPSQGEFF
abundance: .
d_gene: TRBD1
j_gene: TRBJ2-1
v_gene: TRBV28

CDR3nt: TGTGCCAGCAGCTTACCCCCAGGGCGCACTGAAGCTTTCTTT
CDR3aa: CASSLPPGRTEAFF
abundance: .
d_gene: .
j_gene: TRBJ1-1
v_gene: TRBV5-8

CDR3nt: TGTGCCAGCAGCGCGGGACAGGGCCCCCTCTATGGCTACACCTTC
CDR3aa: CASSAGQGPLYGYTF
abundance: .
d_gene: TRBD1
j_gene: TRBJ1-2
v_gene: TRBV11-2

CDR3nt: TGTGCCAGTAGTACCGACAGTAATCCACATTCCCAGCATTTT
CDR3aa: CASSTDSNPHSQHF
abundance: .
d_gene: .
j_gene: TRBJ1-5
v_gene: TRBV19

CDR3nt: TGTGCCAGTAGTAAGACACGGACTGAAGCTTTCTTT
CDR3aa: CASSKTRTEAFF
abundance: few
d_gene: .
j_gene: TRBJ1-1
v_gene: TRBV19